A single sample is the source of the 30 T cell receptor beta chains below, sequenced in a study of OX40 agonist ivuxolimab in advanced cancers. Sequencing was performed with immunoSEQ multiplex PCR; in TCRdb, only in-frame clones are kept and a portion is missing. In the table there are some 19,000 clones, around 79% of which are singletons. Specimen: CD4+ or CD8+ T cells sorted from blood, collected in a trial of the OX40 agonist ivuxolimab. The receptors originated from an adult with an advanced solid tumor such as melanoma, head and neck, liver or kidney cancer.

This clone is medium-sized (0.01 to 0.1%). Here the CDR3 reads CASTGTNTEAFF. The CDR3 DNA sequence: TGTGCCAGTACAGGGACGAACACTGAAGCTTTCTTT. J is TRBJ1-1 and V is TRBV10-3, with D possibly TRBD1 on 6 matching bases. The germline V gene encodes CDR1 ENHRY and CDR2 SYGVKD. The CDR3 runs to 12 residues. V gave up 10 bases and J gave up 1 base, with 10 bases separating them.

The chain joins TRBV7-6 to TRBJ2-5, with D tentatively TRBD2 (6 bases). The V end lost 0 bases, the J end lost 1 base, and 9 bases lay between the germline ends. Germline assignment: CDR1 SGHVS and CDR2 FNYEAQ. CDR3 length equals 15 residues. The CDR3 loop reads CASSLAGGLQETQYF. DNA of the CDR3: TGTGCCAGCAGCTTAGCGGGGGGTCTCCAAGAGACCCAGTACTTC.

The chain joins TRBV7-9 to TRBJ2-3; no firm D call. The germline V and J ends were trimmed by 8 bases and 1 base, with 13 bases remaining between them. There are 14 residues in the CDR3. Germline V gene sequence: CDR1 SEHNR, CDR2 FQNEAQ (reference sequence). The CDR3 DNA reads as TGTGCCAGCCATGGGCAGTCGGGCACAGATACGCAGTATTTT. Its translation: CASHGQSGTDTQYF.

V gene TRBV5-6 combines with J gene TRBJ2-1, with 9 bases fitting TRBD1. Germline V gene lookup returns CDR1 SGHDT and CDR2 YYEEEE. V shed 4 bases and J 5 bases; nucleotides not matched to a gene: 19. There are 19 residues in the CDR3. The CDR3 reads CASSPILDPGQGTDNEQFF. The CDR3 region has the DNA TGTGCCAGCAGCCCTATATTAGATCCGGGACAGGGAACGGACAATGAGCAGTTCTTC.

V gene TRBV4-3 combines with J gene TRBJ2-1; 12 bases match TRBD2. The CDR3 runs 17 residues. The germline gives CDR1 LGHNA, CDR2 YSLEER. V shed 0 bases and J 6 bases; nucleotides not matched to a gene: 6. CDR3 coding DNA: TGCGCCAGCAGCCAAGATAGGACTAGCGGGACACTCAATGAGCAGTTCTTC. Protein sequence: CASSQDRTSGTLNEQFF.

This clone is a singleton in its sample. This chain joins TRBV4-3 and TRBJ1-4; D is ambiguous. The CDR3 contains 14 residues. The V end was cut by 3 bases, the J end by 4 bases, with 9 bases between. Per the germline V gene, CDR1 is LGHNA and CDR2 is YSLEER. Here the CDR3 DNA reads TGCGCCAGCAGCCAGTGGCAGGATAATGAAAAACTGTTTTTT. This gives the protein CASSQWQDNEKLFF.

This clone was seen only a few times. The chain couples TRBV6-4 to TRBJ1-1; maybe TRBD1 (6 bases). In germline, CDR1 is MRHNA, CDR2 SNTAGT. V dropped 2 bases and J dropped 5 bases, with 12 bases sitting between them. The CDR3 extends over 14 amino acids. The CDR3 DNA is TGTGCCAGCAGTGACGGGGGGCATGGGACTGAAGCTTTCTTT. Translation: CASSDGGHGTEAFF.

The V and J genes are TRBV4-3 and TRBJ1-2, with TRBD1 as a possible D gene (5 bases). The CDR3 is 15 residues long. Trimming removed 2 bases at V and 3 bases at J, with 13 bases between. CDR1 LGHNA and CDR2 YSLEER come from the germline V gene. The DNA for the CDR3 is TGCGCCAGCAGCCAAACCAGGGACCTGTACTATGGCTACACCTTC. This codes for CASSQTRDLYYGYTF.

This clone rates as medium-sized. The chain employs TRBV5-1 and TRBJ2-1; TRBD1 might be the D (7 bases). The CDR3 is 17 residues long. CDR1 is SGHRS and CDR2 is YFSETQ in the germline V gene. The V end lost 4 bases, the J end lost 7 bases, and 24 bases lay between the germline ends. The CDR3 spells CASSGSEGAVWGNEQFF. The CDR3 region has the DNA TGCGCCAGCAGCGGTTCGGAGGGGGCGGTGTGGGGAAATGAGCAGTTCTTC.

The V and J genes are TRBV6-5 and TRBJ2-5; D unclear. Germline V gene sequence: CDR1 MNHEY, CDR2 SVGAGI. The CDR3 sequence is 12 residues long. V was clipped by 2 bases and J by 1 base, with 2 bases between them. The CDR3 sequence: CASSYTQETQYF. The CDR3, as DNA: TGTGCCAGCAGTTACACCCAAGAGACCCAGTACTTC.

CDR3 loop: CASTSDWGRVDEQYF. CDR3 in DNA: TGTGCCAGCACCTCAGATTGGGGGCGGGTCGACGAGCAGTACTTC. The V and J genes are TRBV11-2 and TRBJ2-7; TRBD1 is a possible D gene (6 bases). The germline CDR1 and CDR2 sequences are SGHAT and FQNNGV. The CDR3 totals 15 residues. Trimming took off 7 bases at V and 5 bases at J, with 21 bases between the two ends.

The CDR3 DNA follows: TGTGCCACCAGCAGAGACCACACAGATACGCAGTATTTT. Residues: CATSRDHTDTQYF. This chain connects TRBV15 to TRBJ2-3; no clear D gene. The CDR3 length is 13 residues. CDR1 and CDR2 (germline): LNHNV, YYDKDF (reference sequence). V gave up 0 bases and J gave up 2 bases, with 3 bases separating them. The entire variable domain, with the rest obtained from reference TRBV15 and TRBJ2-3, is as follows: DAMVIQNPRYQVTQFGKPVTLSCSQTLNHNVMYWYQQKSSQAPKLLFHYYDKDFNNEADTPDNFQSRRPNTSFCFLDIRSPGLGDTAMYLCATSRDHTDTQYFGPGTRLTVL.

This sequence joins TRBV9 and TRBJ2-1; 12 bases map to TRBD2. Trimming removed 3 bases from V and 7 bases from J; junction bases left unmatched: 8. The CDR3 loop spans 16 amino acids. In germline, CDR1 is SGDLS, CDR2 YYNGEE. CDR3 sequence: CASSAPGLAGLNEQFF. CDR3 nucleotides: TGTGCCAGCAGCGCTCCGGGACTAGCGGGCCTAAATGAGCAGTTCTTC.

The V call is TRBV27, the J call TRBJ2-1; no firm D call. This CDR3 has 11 amino acids. Deletions cut 3 bases from V and 3 bases from J, with 0 bases between. The germline gives CDR1 MNHEY, CDR2 SMNVEV (reference sequence). The CDR3: CASSFYNEQFF. CDR3 DNA: TGTGCCAGCAGTTTCTACAATGAGCAGTTCTTC.

The V call is TRBV6-4, the J call TRBJ2-6; 7 bases are a match to TRBD1. From germline, CDR1 is MRHNA and CDR2 SNTAGT. V shed 3 bases and J 2 bases; nucleotides not matched to a gene: 4. The CDR3 covers 16 residues. Here the CDR3 reads CASSEGTDPGANVLTF. Here the CDR3 DNA reads TGTGCCAGCAGTGAAGGGACAGACCCTGGGGCCAACGTCCTGACTTTC.

The rearrangement uses TRBV4-1 and TRBJ2-2, with TRBD2 identical over 10 bases. The germline V gene encodes CDR1 MGHRA and CDR2 YSYEKL. The trim removed 0 bases at V and 7 bases at J, leaving 11 bases unmatched. This CDR3 has 18 residues. This chain's CDR3 is CASSQDFFSGREGGELFF. In nucleotides, the CDR3 is TGCGCCAGCAGCCAAGATTTTTTCAGCGGGAGGGAAGGCGGGGAGCTGTTTTTT.

The rearrangement links TRBV20-1 to TRBJ2-7; D might be TRBD1 (6 bases). Looked up from germline, CDR1 is DFQATT and CDR2 is SNEGSKA (reference sequence). The CDR3 runs 11 residues. The V end was cut by 5 bases, the J end by 2 bases, with 7 bases between. CDR3 protein: CSAGDTYEQYF. Here the CDR3 DNA reads TGCAGTGCTGGGGACACCTACGAGCAGTACTTC.

The rearrangement joins TRBV7-2 to TRBJ2-3, with TRBD2 matching over 9 bases. The length of the CDR3 is 16 residues. The junction had 8 bases not matched to a gene; V was cut back by 1 base and J by 6 bases. Germline V gene sequence: CDR1 SGHTA, CDR2 FQGNSA. The CDR3 sequence is CASSLGVAGAGDTQYF. The CDR3 nucleotides are TGTGCCAGCAGCTTAGGGGTAGCGGGGGCCGGGGATACGCAGTATTTT.

Turning to this clone: The sample holds other DNA sequences that translate to the same CDR3. The chain is built from TRBV4-3 and TRBJ1-2, with a possible D match to TRBD1 (5 bases). The length of the CDR3 is 13 residues. Germline V gene lookup returns CDR1 LGHNA and CDR2 YSLEER. The V end lost 0 bases, the J end lost 8 bases, and 10 bases lay between the germline ends. The CDR3 DNA follows: TGCGCCAGCAGCCAAGACGGGGGTAGCGGCTACACCTTC. It is translated as CASSQDGGSGYTF.

The V and J genes are TRBV5-4 and TRBJ2-2; 8 bases match TRBD1. Germline V gives CDR1 SGHNT, CDR2 YYREEE (reference sequence). This CDR3 is 17 amino acids long. The V segment lost 5 bases and the J segment 4 bases; nucleotides outside the gene matches: 13. The CDR3, as DNA: TGTGCCAGCAGTAGCCAGCCGGGACAGGAGCCCACCGGGGAGCTGTTTTTT. Its translation is CASSSQPGQEPTGELFF.

The rearrangement links TRBV29-1 to TRBJ2-3; D is possibly TRBD2 (6 bases). V dropped 3 bases and J dropped 2 bases, with 9 bases sitting between them. The CDR3 has 13 residues. The germline CDR1 and CDR2 sequences are SQVTM and ANQGSEA. Written as DNA, the CDR3 is TGCAGCGTTGACCAGGACTACACAGATACGCAGTATTTT. Its translation: CSVDQDYTDTQYF.

J is TRBJ2-7 and V is TRBV4-2; 12 bases align to TRBD2. CDR3 length equals 16 residues. Germline-derived CDR1 and CDR2 are LGHNA and YNFKEQ. The J segment lost 2 bases and the V segment lost 3 bases, leaving 5 bases of the junction unmatched. The CDR3 here is CASSQPSGGVAYEQYF. The DNA for the CDR3 is TGTGCCAGCAGCCAGCCTAGCGGGGGGGTAGCCTACGAGCAGTACTTC.

V is TRBV5-6 and J is TRBJ2-1; D is uncertain. Trimming took 0 bases from V and 5 from J, leaving 9 bases between them. The germline V gene encodes CDR1 SGHDT and CDR2 YYEEEE. The CDR3 sequence is 14 residues long. The CDR3 sequence is CASSLASAHNEQFF. CDR3 nucleotides: TGTGCCAGCAGCTTGGCAAGCGCCCACAATGAGCAGTTCTTC.

The CDR3 reads CASSPRRGELFF. CDR3 DNA sequence: TGTGCCAGCAGCCCCAGACGCGGGGAGCTGTTTTTT. The V gene is TRBV7-9, the J gene TRBJ2-2; D unresolved. V lost 5 bases to trimming and J lost 7 bases, with 8 bases between them. In germline, CDR1 is SEHNR, CDR2 FQNEAQ (reference sequence). The CDR3 covers 12 residues.

The chain carries TRBV4-3 and TRBJ2-1; a weak D match, TRBD2 (5 bases). Germline V gene sequence: CDR1 LGHNA, CDR2 YSLEER. Between the trimmed V and J ends, which lost 0 bases and 3 bases, there was a span of 12 bases. There are 16 residues in the CDR3. DNA of the CDR3: TGCGCCAGCAGCCAAGATTCAGCTAGCTTCTACAATGAGCAGTTCTTC. Amino acids: CASSQDSASFYNEQFF.

The rearrangement uses TRBV5-5 and TRBJ1-1; maybe TRBD1 (6 bases). Germline V gives CDR1 SGHKS, CDR2 YYEKEE (reference sequence). Trimming pared 5 bases from V and 2 bases from J, leaving 13 bases between. The CDR3 is 14 residues long. The CDR3 sequence: CASSFQGPNTEAFF. The CDR3 nucleotides read TGTGCCAGCAGTTTTCAGGGGCCTAACACTGAAGCTTTCTTT.

The gene calls are TRBV27 and TRBJ1-3; D is uncertain. This CDR3 comprises 15 residues. V shed 7 bases and J shed 1 base, with 14 bases lying between them. From germline, CDR1 is MNHEY and CDR2 SMNVEV (reference sequence). CDR3 coding DNA: TGTGCCAGCACCGCCCTGCCAATTTCTGGAAACACCATATATTTT. Encoded protein: CASTALPISGNTIYF.

The rearrangement joins TRBV13 to TRBJ1-6, with 9 bases identical to TRBD1. The length of the CDR3 is 14 residues. Germline loops: CDR1 PRHDT, CDR2 FYEKMQ (reference sequence). V lost 6 bases to trimming and J lost 4 bases; unmatched junction nucleotides: 1. Written as DNA, the CDR3 is TGTGCCAGCAGTGGACAGGGGTATAATTCACCCCTCCACTTT. As protein: CASSGQGYNSPLHF.

V is TRBV15 and J is TRBJ2-7; 7 bases line up with TRBD2. J lost 5 bases, V lost 5 bases, and 15 bases had no gene match. The CDR3 extends over 16 amino acids. In germline, CDR1 is LNHNV, CDR2 YYDKDF (reference sequence). For the CDR3, the DNA is TGTGCCACCAGCCCCGGGGGGAAATGGAAAGTCGACGAGCAGTACTTC. Amino acid sequence: CATSPGGKWKVDEQYF.

This chain connects TRBV4-2 to TRBJ2-5, with TRBD2 as a possible D gene (5 bases). V shed 1 base and J shed 4 bases, with 16 bases lying between them. The CDR3 extends over 16 amino acids. Germline V gene lookup returns CDR1 LGHNA and CDR2 YNFKEQ. CDR3 protein: CASSQGPILGIETQYF. CDR3 nucleotide sequence: TGTGCCAGCAGCCAAGGTCCCATCCTCGGGATAGAGACCCAGTACTTC.